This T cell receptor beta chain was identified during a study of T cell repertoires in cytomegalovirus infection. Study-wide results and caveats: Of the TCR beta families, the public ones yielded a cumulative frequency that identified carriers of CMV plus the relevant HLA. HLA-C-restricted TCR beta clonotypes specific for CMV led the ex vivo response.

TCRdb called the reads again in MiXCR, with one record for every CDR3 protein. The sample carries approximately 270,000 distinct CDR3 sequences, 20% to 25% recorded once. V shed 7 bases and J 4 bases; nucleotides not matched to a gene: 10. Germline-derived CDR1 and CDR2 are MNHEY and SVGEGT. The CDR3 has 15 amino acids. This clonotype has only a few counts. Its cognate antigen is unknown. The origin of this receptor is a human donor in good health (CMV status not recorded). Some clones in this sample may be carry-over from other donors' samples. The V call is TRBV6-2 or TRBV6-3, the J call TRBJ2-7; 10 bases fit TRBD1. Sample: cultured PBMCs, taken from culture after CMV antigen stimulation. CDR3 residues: CASINGDRGVYEQYF. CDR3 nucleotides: TGTGCCAGCATCAACGGGGACAGGGGCGTGTACGAGCAGTACTTC.